The entry below describes one TCR beta chain. Using immunoSEQ multiplex PCR, the repertoire was profiled, and TCRdb retains in-frame clones only, with some absent. The sample yields about 98,000 clones, around three quarters seen once. The germline CDR1 and CDR2 sequences are SGHRS and YFSETQ. The CDR3 loop spans 15 amino acids. The V end was cut by 5 bases, the J end by 1 base, with 15 bases between. This specimen comes from a study of Ad26.COV2.S vaccination and SARS-CoV-2 variants. The chain uses TRBV5-1 and TRBJ1-1, with no clear D. Sequencing used peripheral blood, obtained after recovery from COVID-19. This sequence was found in a human donor who had recovered from COVID-19. CDR3 sequence reads: CASSPGRRGNTEAFF. CDR3 in DNA: TGCGCCAGCAGTCCAGGTCGCCGGGGGAACACTGAAGCTTTCTTT.